These 23 T cell receptor beta chains came from one sample sequenced in a study of a mutant IDH1 vaccine in newly diagnosed glioma. Described time point: baseline, week 1 (first vaccination visit). The treatment was: pre-vaccination baseline after standard-of-care therapy. The protocol was immunoSEQ multiplex PCR, while the TCRdb copy is restricted to in-frame clones and leaves out a portion. The repertoire holds 99,000 or so clones, with approximately 90% as singletons. The sequencing here drew on PBMCs, taken from a glioma patient treated with radiotherapy, temozolomide or both. The receptors originated from a woman between 45 and 65 years old with glioma.

This sequence joins TRBV15 and TRBJ2-7, with TRBD2 matching over 8 bases. In germline, CDR1 is LNHNV, CDR2 YYDKDF (reference sequence). CDR3 length equals 13 residues. With V trimmed by 6 bases and J by 5 bases, 6 bases remained unmatched. CDR3 nucleotide sequence: TGTGCCACCAGGGAGGCGGGGGGAAACGAGCAGTACTTC. Translation gives CATREAGGNEQYF.

The V gene is TRBV12-5, the J gene TRBJ2-4; the D is unclear. Trimming removed 8 bases from V and 1 base from J, with 9 bases in between. Germline CDR1 and CDR2: LGHNT and FRNRAP. The CDR3 totals 13 residues. The chain's CDR3 is CASRAYAKNIQYF. In DNA form, the CDR3 reads TGTGCTAGTCGAGCGTACGCCAAAAACATTCAGTACTTC.

The chain joins TRBV7-8 to TRBJ1-2; a weak D match, TRBD1 (5 bases). CDR1 is SGHVS and CDR2 is FQNEAQ in the germline V gene. V was trimmed by 5 bases and J by 4 bases, leaving 17 bases between them. The CDR3 is 15 amino acids. CDR3 in DNA: TGTGCCAGCAGCCCCGAGACAAGGGGAGCCTATGGCTACACCTTC. This gives the protein CASSPETRGAYGYTF. Full variable domain (outside the CDR3, taken from reference TRBV7-8 and TRBJ1-2): GAGVSQSPRYKVAKRGQDVALRCDPISGHVSLFWYQQALGQGPEFLTYFQNEAQLDKSGLPSDRFFAERPEGSVSTLKIQRTQQEDSAVYLCASSPETRGAYGYTFGSGTRLTVV.

The V and J genes are TRBV9 and TRBJ1-5, with D possibly matching TRBD1 (5 bases). CDR3 length equals 15 residues. Germline V gene data show CDR1 as SGDLS and CDR2 as YYNGEE. Trimming left V 4 bases short and J 3 bases short, with 14 bases between. CDR3 nucleotide sequence: TGTGCCAGCAGCCCGTGGGGGACGGACAATCAGCCCCAGCATTTT. Amino acids: CASSPWGTDNQPQHF.

This clone showed up just once. The J gene is TRBJ2-7, the V gene TRBV27, with D tentatively TRBD2 (6 bases). This CDR3 has 14 amino acids. The germline CDR1 and CDR2 sequences are MNHEY and SMNVEV (reference sequence). V lost 2 bases, J lost 2 bases, and 10 bases lay in between. The CDR3 DNA is TGTGCCAGCAGTTTAGACGGGGGACCCTACGAGCAGTACTTC. Translated: CASSLDGGPYEQYF.

The CDR3 spells CASSGIEGHHYEQYF. DNA of the CDR3: TGTGCCAGCAGCGGGATTGAGGGACACCACTACGAGCAGTACTTC. The J gene is TRBJ2-7, the V gene TRBV5-4, with D possibly matching TRBD1 (6 bases). Germline V gives CDR1 SGHNT, CDR2 YYREEE (reference sequence). CDR3 size: 15 residues. V was cut by 4 bases and J by 3 bases, with 17 bases left in between.

In its sample, this clone was seen once. The rearrangement joins TRBV28 to TRBJ1-5, with D unresolved. V was shortened by 5 bases and J by 5 bases, with 7 bases between the two germline ends. This CDR3 is built from 12 residues. CDR1 is MDHEN and CDR2 is SYDVKM in the germline V gene. The CDR3 is CASSQTDQPQHF. CDR3 in DNA: TGTGCCAGCAGTCAAACAGATCAGCCCCAGCATTTT.

CDR3 protein: CASSSFSYEQYF. CDR3 nucleotide sequence: TGTGCCAGCAGCTCTTTCTCCTACGAGCAGTACTTC. The J gene is TRBJ2-7, the V gene TRBV5-6; D call uncertain. Germline loops: CDR1 SGHDT, CDR2 YYEEEE. This CDR3 has 12 amino acids. V was trimmed by 3 bases and J by 0 bases, leaving 4 bases between them.

CDR3 residues: CASSSPRRDLSLHF. DNA for the CDR3: TGTGCCAGCAGCTCCCCGCGGCGGGACCTTTCCCTCCACTTT. The rearrangement uses TRBV11-2 and TRBJ1-6, with D possibly TRBD1 on 5 matching bases. Looked up from germline, CDR1 is SGHAT and CDR2 is FQNNGV. Between the trimmed V and J ends, which lost 4 bases and 14 bases, there was a span of 18 bases. CDR3 size: 14 residues.

In regard to this clone: Other DNA sequences in the sample encode the same CDR3. The genes are TRBV27 and TRBJ1-1; D possibly corresponds to TRBD1 (5 bases). This CDR3 region has 13 residues. The ends were cut back, 3 bases at V and 4 bases at J, with 9 bases in the middle. CDR1 is MNHEY and CDR2 is SMNVEV in the germline V gene (reference sequence). Here the CDR3 reads CASSLGGITEAFF. The DNA of the CDR3 is TGTGCCAGCAGTTTGGGGGGAATCACTGAAGCTTTCTTT.

The J gene is TRBJ2-5, the V gene TRBV10-1; no firm D call. V gave up 8 bases and J gave up 5 bases, with 6 bases separating them. There are 10 residues in the CDR3. Germline values: CDR1 WNHNN, CDR2 SYGVQD (reference sequence). DNA for the CDR3: TGCGCCAGCGGAATGGAGACCCAGTACTTC. This sequence encodes CASGMETQYF.

The V gene is TRBV28, the J gene TRBJ2-7; D call uncertain. The CDR3 is made up of 14 amino acids. Germline V lookup: CDR1 MDHEN, CDR2 SYDVKM. Trimming took off 1 base at V and 2 bases at J, with 9 bases between the two ends. For the CDR3, the DNA is TGTGCCAGCAGTTTATTTCGGAGTCCCTACGAGCAGTACTTC. Translation gives CASSLFRSPYEQYF.

The chain's CDR3 is CASSEALRVDEQFF. Here the CDR3 DNA reads TGTGCCAGCAGTGAAGCGCTTCGAGTTGATGAGCAGTTCTTC. The chain combines TRBV6-1 with TRBJ2-1; no reliable D call. CDR1 is MNHNS, CDR2 SASEGT, per germline. Trimming left V 0 bases short and J 8 bases short, with 11 bases between. This CDR3 has 14 amino acids.

This chain uses TRBV10-3 with TRBJ1-2; no definite D call. Germline values: CDR1 ENHRY, CDR2 SYGVKD. The V end was cut by 0 bases, the J end by 3 bases, with 2 bases between. There are 12 residues in the CDR3. The CDR3: CAISESDYGYTF. The CDR3 DNA reads TGTGCCATCAGTGAGTCCGACTATGGCTACACCTTC.

V and J are TRBV5-6 and TRBJ1-5, with 7 bases aligning to TRBD1. V gave up 5 bases and J gave up 0 bases; unmatched junction bases: 8. This CDR3 spans 16 amino acids. Germline values: CDR1 SGHDT, CDR2 YYEEEE. The CDR3 here is CASRGTQGYSNQPQHF. In nucleotides, the CDR3 is TGTGCCAGCAGGGGGACACAGGGGTATAGCAATCAGCCCCAGCATTTT.

The chain joins TRBV27 to TRBJ1-1, with D possibly being TRBD1 (5 bases). The CDR3 consists of 14 residues. Germline V gene lookup returns CDR1 MNHEY and CDR2 SMNVEV (reference sequence). Trimming took 2 bases from V and 4 from J, leaving 11 bases between them. This chain's CDR3 is CASSLKRGSTEAFF. CDR3 DNA sequence: TGTGCCAGCAGTTTAAAGAGGGGAAGCACTGAAGCTTTCTTT.

The chain combines TRBV7-9 with TRBJ1-2; TRBD1 might be the D (5 bases). Germline lookup yields CDR1 SEHNR and CDR2 FQNEAQ (reference sequence). V lost 2 bases to trimming and J lost 6 bases, with 7 bases between them. This CDR3 contains 12 residues. As DNA, the CDR3 is TGTGCCAGCAGCTTAAGGGGTGATGGCTACACCTTC. Translation: CASSLRGDGYTF.

This chain connects TRBV5-1 to TRBJ2-2, with 8 positions matching TRBD2. Germline CDR1 reads SGHRS; CDR2 reads YFSETQ. V lost 1 base to trimming and J lost 2 bases; unmatched junction nucleotides: 4. The CDR3 consists of 16 residues. CDR3 sequence reads: CASSLLAGINTGELFF. The CDR3, as DNA: TGCGCCAGCAGCTTGTTAGCGGGGATTAACACCGGGGAGCTGTTTTTT.

This clone appeared a single time. The chain recombines TRBV6-5 with TRBJ1-2; the match to TRBD1 covers 11 bases. With V trimmed by 7 bases and J by 4 bases, 8 bases remained unmatched. The germline V gene encodes CDR1 MNHEY and CDR2 SVGAGI. The CDR3 loop spans 15 amino acids. The DNA of the CDR3 is TGTGCCAGCACACCCGGGACAGGGGGGTCCTATGGCTACACCTTC. Encoded protein: CASTPGTGGSYGYTF.

CDR3 sequence: CASSQGGLAKNIQYF. CDR3 nucleotides: TGCGCCAGCAGCCAGGGAGGGCTAGCCAAAAACATTCAGTACTTC. The J gene is TRBJ2-4, the V gene TRBV4-1; 7 bases line up with TRBD2. This CDR3 is built from 15 residues. The germline gives CDR1 MGHRA, CDR2 YSYEKL. The V and J ends lost 3 bases and 0 bases, in that order; junction bases with no gene match: 2.

The V and J genes are TRBV27 and TRBJ1-1; D ambiguous. Deletions cut 5 bases from V and 5 bases from J, with 12 bases between. The CDR3 is 13 residues long. CDR1 MNHEY and CDR2 SMNVEV come from the germline V gene (reference sequence). The CDR3 sequence: CASSTRHSTEAFF. CDR3 in DNA: TGTGCCAGCAGTACCCGACATAGTACTGAAGCTTTCTTT.

The chain has TRBV7-9 and TRBJ1-2; D ambiguous. Germline CDR1 and CDR2: SEHNR and FQNEAQ (reference sequence). The CDR3 is 15 residues long. Trimming took 5 bases from V and 0 from J, leaving 13 bases between them. The CDR3 DNA is TGTGCCAGCAGCCCCACGGGCGGCGCTAACTATGGCTACACCTTC. Its protein is CASSPTGGANYGYTF.

V is TRBV18 and J is TRBJ2-3; D is unresolved. Germline CDR1 KGHSH, CDR2 LQKENI. V lost 3 bases, J lost 2 bases, and 12 bases lay in between. This CDR3 spans 15 amino acids. The CDR3 loop reads CASSPPAEITDTQYF. The CDR3 region has the DNA TGTGCCAGCTCACCCCCCGCGGAGATCACAGATACGCAGTATTTT.